This is a list of T cell receptor beta chains from one sample in a study of T cell repertoires in cytomegalovirus infection. Via MiXCR, TCRdb re-called the reads, giving one row per CDR3 protein. This sample has around 630,000 distinct CDR3 sequences, with 24% found just once. Sequences were obtained from CD8+ T cells from PBMCs. The receptors were gathered from a human donor in good health (CMV status not recorded). Some clones in this sample may be carry-over from other donors' samples. The CDR3 runs from the conserved cysteine through the conserved F or W. A D gene is named only where the DNA matches it firmly. Not all rows give a size; the values are once, few, many and, for expanded clones, a class.

many TRBD2 TRBJ2-3 TRBV5-1 CASSQGLAGVTSTDTQYF TGCGCCAGCAGTCAAGGACTAGCGGGGGTAACTAGCACAGATACGCAGTATTTT
. . TRBJ2-1 TRBV2 CASSRGGGLNEQFF TGTGCCAGCAGTCGAGGGGGGGGGCTCAATGAGCAGTTCTTC
. TRBD2 TRBJ2-1 TRBV6-2/TRBV6-3 CASTYPAGGQDEQFF TGTGCCAGCACCTACCCAGCGGGGGGGCAGGATGAGCAGTTCTTC
. . TRBJ1-4 TRBV6-5 CASSFRGGPAGEKLFF TGTGCCAGCAGTTTCCGCGGGGGGCCCGCGGGGGAAAAACTGTTTTTT
few TRBD1 TRBJ1-1 TRBV11-2 CASSLEVDRGAFF TGTGCCAGCAGCTTAGAGGTGGACAGGGGAGCTTTCTTT
. TRBD1 TRBJ2-5 TRBV12-3/TRBV12-4 CASSPRTGGAETQYF TGTGCCAGCAGTCCCAGGACAGGGGGCGCAGAGACCCAGTACTTC
few . TRBJ2-2 TRBV6-1 CASSELTETGELFF TGTGCCAGCAGTGAATTGACAGAGACCGGGGAGCTGTTTTTT
. . TRBJ1-2 TRBV7-9 CASSQSPNYGYTF TGTGCCAGCAGCCAATCACCTAACTATGGCTACACCTTC
many . TRBJ1-1 TRBV7-8 CASSLQPNMNTEAFF TGTGCCAGCAGCTTACAACCTAACATGAACACTGAAGCTTTCTTT
. . TRBJ2-7 TRBV6-5 CASRPGFQGDEQYF TGTGCCAGCAGGCCCGGCTTCCAAGGAGACGAGCAGTACTTC
. . TRBJ1-2 TRBV4-1 CASSQGGTANGYTF TGCGCCAGCAGCCAAGGTGGGACCGCCAATGGCTACACCTTC
many . TRBJ1-2 TRBV7-6 CASSLGRAHGYTF TGTGCCAGCAGCTTAGGCAGAGCTCATGGCTACACCTTC